One sample yielded the 8 T cell receptor beta chains listed below, sequenced in a study of shared clonotypes between healthy human individuals. The method was immunoSEQ multiplex PCR; TCRdb's version includes in-frame clones alone and lacks a portion of them. This sample has about 1.4 million clones; roughly 96% occur once, and the top ten carry approximately 1%. The sample taken for sequencing was naive CD4+ T cells sorted from blood. Subset defined: CD45RA+ positively selected. These receptors originate from a man younger than 45 in good health.

The rearrangement uses TRBV19 and TRBJ1-5; TRBD1 aligns across 11 bases. With 4 bases clipped from V and 1 base from J, the junction kept 9 bases outside the gene matches. The CDR3 extends over 18 amino acids. The germline gives CDR1 LNHDA, CDR2 SQIVND (reference sequence). The CDR3 loop reads CASSRTPRDRGSNQPQHF. In nucleotides, the CDR3 is TGTGCCAGTAGTAGGACTCCCCGGGACAGGGGGAGCAATCAGCCCCAGCATTTT.

The chain has TRBV19 and TRBJ1-5; 11 bases agree with TRBD1. The CDR3 spans 17 residues. Unmatched junction bases numbered 9, after V lost 5 bases and J lost 3 bases. Germline V lookup: CDR1 LNHDA, CDR2 SQIVND (reference sequence). The CDR3 coding sequence is TGTGCCAGTAGTTACCGCGTTGGACAGGGGGCCAATCAGCCCCAGCATTTT. Translated, it gives CASSYRVGQGANQPQHF.

The chain is built from TRBV28 and TRBJ1-3; D is unresolved. Per the germline V gene, CDR1 is MDHEN and CDR2 is SYDVKM. The germline V and J ends were trimmed by 11 bases and 2 bases, with 22 bases remaining between them. The CDR3 is made up of 16 amino acids. The CDR3 region is CAAKNGGPSPGNTIYF. In nucleotides, the CDR3 is TGTGCCGCTAAAAACGGCGGGCCCAGCCCTGGAAACACCATATATTTT.

The chain couples TRBV11-1 to TRBJ2-7; TRBD2 agrees at 10 bases. V shed 0 bases and J 4 bases; nucleotides not matched to a gene: 6. CDR1 SGHAT and CDR2 FQDESV come from the germline V gene (reference sequence). This CDR3 has 16 amino acids. DNA for the CDR3: TGTGCCAGCAGCTTAGCCGGGTCTAGCGGGAGATACGAGCAGTACTTC. Translation gives CASSLAGSSGRYEQYF.

The chain recombines TRBV10-3 with TRBJ1-3; no reliable D call. The V end lost 8 bases, the J end lost 4 bases, and 6 bases lay between the germline ends. In germline, CDR1 is ENHRY, CDR2 SYGVKD. The CDR3 consists of 11 residues. This chain's CDR3 is CAIFEGNTIYF. Here the CDR3 DNA reads TGTGCCATCTTCGAGGGAAACACCATATATTTT.

The chain uses TRBV7-9 and TRBJ2-5, with 10 bases that match TRBD2. CDR1 SEHNR and CDR2 FQNEAQ come from the germline V gene (reference sequence). CDR3 size: 16 residues. After removal of 5 bases from V and 2 bases from J, the junction contained 8 bases not matched to a gene. The CDR3 spells CASSISGRILQETQYF. DNA of the CDR3: TGTGCCAGCAGCATTAGCGGGAGGATTTTGCAAGAGACCCAGTACTTC.

This chain uses TRBV14 with TRBJ2-7; D unclear. Trimming removed 1 base at V and 3 bases at J, with 19 bases between. This CDR3 region has 17 residues. CDR1 and CDR2 (germline): SGHDN, FVKESK. This CDR3 reads CASSQAFWTPLGYEQYF. Written as DNA, the CDR3 is TGTGCCAGCAGCCAAGCTTTTTGGACCCCCCTGGGCTACGAGCAGTACTTC.

The chain uses TRBV5-6 and TRBJ1-3, with D maybe TRBD1 (5 bases). The CDR3 is 15 amino acids. V lost 2 bases and J 6 bases, leaving 15 bases between the germline ends. CDR1 and CDR2 from the germline V gene are SGHDT and YYEEEE. CDR3 DNA sequence: TGTGCCAGCAGCTTCCGGGTCAGGGAGAAAAACACCATATATTTT. Translated: CASSFRVREKNTIYF.